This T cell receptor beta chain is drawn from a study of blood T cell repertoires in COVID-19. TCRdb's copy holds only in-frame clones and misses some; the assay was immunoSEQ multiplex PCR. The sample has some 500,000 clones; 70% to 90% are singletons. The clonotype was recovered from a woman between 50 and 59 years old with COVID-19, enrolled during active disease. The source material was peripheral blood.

CDR3 sequence (DNA): TGTGCCAGTAGTTCAGCGGGCGACGAGTACGAGCAGTACTTC. This translates into CASSSAGDEYEQYF. V usage is TRBV19 and J usage is TRBJ2-7; D might be TRBD2 (6 bases). The CDR3 sequence is 14 residues long. Trimming removed 5 bases from V and 4 bases from J, with 15 bases in between. Germline V gives CDR1 LNHDA, CDR2 SQIVND (reference sequence).